The clone carrying this T cell receptor (beta chain) was detected once. Generated by immunoSEQ multiplex PCR, the TCRdb table keeps only in-frame clones and is missing some. The repertoire consists of 200,000 or so clones, with 65% to 85% occurring once and the leading ten covering roughly 5.1%. J was trimmed by 2 bases and V by 2 bases; bases with no gene match: 5. The CDR3 sequence is 15 residues long. Germline V gene sequence: CDR1 MNHEY, CDR2 SMNVEV (reference sequence). The sample is drawn from a study of blood T cell repertoires in COVID-19. The TCR sequence derives from a woman aged 30 to 39 with acute or convalescent COVID-19. The sequencing input was peripheral blood. The V and J genes are TRBV27 and TRBJ2-5; 7 bases match TRBD2. CDR3 sequence reads: CASSLRLAVQETQYF. Written as DNA, the CDR3 is TGTGCCAGCAGTTTACGGCTAGCGGTGCAAGAGACCCAGTACTTC.